One and the same sample provided the 16 T cell receptor beta chains below, sequenced in a study of blood T cell repertoires in COVID-19 (dated by TCRdb to about 2020). The library was generated by the immunoSEQ multiplex PCR assay. In its TCRdb copy, this immuneACCESS table keeps in-frame sequences only and misses some clones. Where compared with another copy, unresolved V genes explain less than half of these, and the others have no known cause. A total of roughly 200,000 clones appear in this sample, 83% of them only once. Approximately 4.8% of the sample goes to the ten largest clones. The sample comprised PBMCs or T cells enriched from blood (not recorded which). Source of these receptors: a woman aged 45-59 years who had been exposed to COVID-19.

This clone was recorded only once. V gene TRBV15 combines with J gene TRBJ2-7; no clear D gene. The V and J ends lost 1 base and 4 bases respectively, with 8 bases between them. The CDR3 extends over 13 amino acids. In germline, CDR1 is LNHNV, CDR2 YYDKDF (reference sequence). The CDR3 DNA reads as TGTGCCACCAGCAGAGCACACCGATACGAGCAGTACTTC. Protein sequence: CATSRAHRYEQYF.

J is TRBJ2-1 and V is TRBV7-3; D perhaps matches TRBD1 (6 bases). The CDR3 loop spans 15 amino acids. Trimming removed 5 bases from V and 1 base from J, with 12 bases in between. The V gene's germline CDR1 is SGHTA and CDR2 FQGTGA. The CDR3 here is CASSPRTVSYNEQFF. The DNA of the CDR3 is TGTGCCAGCAGCCCACGGACAGTTTCCTACAATGAGCAGTTCTTC.

V usage is TRBV11-1 and J usage is TRBJ2-3, with 9 bases lining up with TRBD1. Germline lookup yields CDR1 SGHAT and CDR2 FQDESV (reference sequence). There are 16 residues in the CDR3. Germline trimming cut 5 bases from V and 3 bases from J; bases unmatched to any gene: 9. The CDR3 spells CASSPDRGSLTDTQYF. The CDR3 DNA reads TGTGCCAGCAGCCCCGACAGGGGGAGCTTGACAGATACGCAGTATTTT.

V and J are TRBV7-9 and TRBJ2-1, with 9 bases lining up with TRBD2. The J segment lost 6 bases and the V segment lost 3 bases, leaving 12 bases of the junction unmatched. CDR3 length equals 17 residues. From germline, CDR1 is SEHNR and CDR2 FQNEAQ (reference sequence). CDR3 coding DNA: TGTGCCAGCAGCTTCGCCTTACGAGGACTAGCGAGCAATGAGCAGTTCTTC. Translation gives CASSFALRGLASNEQFF.

The chain uses TRBV7-2 and TRBJ2-7, with D possibly being TRBD2 (5 bases). V lost 5 bases and J lost 0, with 17 bases in between. The CDR3 is 16 residues long. Germline V gene lookup returns CDR1 SGHTA and CDR2 FQGNSA. In DNA, the CDR3 is TGTGCCAGCAGCCCCGCGGAGGCCGGTAGCTCCTACGAGCAGTACTTC. Translation gives CASSPAEAGSSYEQYF.

V and J are TRBV6-5 and TRBJ1-5; D gene ambiguous. Trimming removed 6 bases from V and 7 bases from J, with 13 bases in between. This CDR3 is 13 amino acids long. Looked up from germline, CDR1 is MNHEY and CDR2 is SVGAGI. CDR3 loop: CASSRGMGQPQHF. For the CDR3, the DNA is TGTGCCAGCAGCCGCGGGATGGGACAGCCCCAGCATTTT.

This clone is a singleton in its sample. The chain recombines TRBV19 with TRBJ2-1, with TRBD2 identical over 11 bases. Germline V gene sequence: CDR1 LNHDA, CDR2 SQIVND (reference sequence). Trimming cost V 9 bases and J 0 bases; bases outside gene matches: 1. The CDR3 has 14 residues. This CDR3 reads CASLAGGSYNEQFF. The CDR3 DNA is TGTGCCAGCCTAGCGGGGGGCTCCTACAATGAGCAGTTCTTC.

This chain links TRBV30 with TRBJ1-3, with D unclear. Germline V gene data show CDR1 as GTSNPN and CDR2 as SVGIG (reference sequence). The CDR3 consists of 15 residues. The V and J ends lost 0 bases and 2 bases respectively, with 11 bases between them. DNA for the CDR3: TGTGCCTGGAGTGTAGGCCAGGTGGCTGGAAACACCATATATTTT. Its protein is CAWSVGQVAGNTIYF.

J is TRBJ2-2 and V is TRBV5-1; D remains ambiguous. CDR1 is SGHRS and CDR2 is YFSETQ in the germline V gene. The V and J ends lost 6 bases and 1 base respectively, with 13 bases between them. This CDR3 has 15 residues. The CDR3 loop is CASKPSPLNTGELFF. The DNA of the CDR3 is TGCGCCAGCAAGCCCTCTCCCCTGAACACCGGGGAGCTGTTTTTT.

The chain recombines TRBV3-1 (or the pseudogene TRBV3-2) with TRBJ1-1; the D is unclear. This CDR3 has 11 residues. Looked up from germline, CDR1 is LGHDT and CDR2 is YNNKEL (reference sequence). Trimming cost V 4 bases and J 8 bases, with 8 bases left between them. The CDR3 region is CASSLREEAFF. CDR3 DNA: TGTGCCAGCAGCCTCCGGGAGGAAGCTTTCTTT.

This clone was observed a single time. The rearrangement joins TRBV7-8 to TRBJ1-3; 7 nucleotides match TRBD1. There are 17 residues in the CDR3. V shed 5 bases and J 0 bases; nucleotides not matched to a gene: 10. Germline V lookup: CDR1 SGHVS, CDR2 FQNEAQ. CDR3 residues: CASSLRDSLYSGNTIYF. CDR3 nucleotide sequence: TGTGCCAGCAGCCTCCGGGACAGCCTTTACTCTGGAAACACCATATATTTT.

The chain couples TRBV7-9 to TRBJ1-6, with D possibly matching TRBD1 (5 bases). The germline V gene encodes CDR1 SEHNR and CDR2 FQNEAQ (reference sequence). CDR3 length: 16 residues. V lost 5 bases and J 2 bases, leaving 13 bases between the germline ends. In nucleotides, the CDR3 is TGTGCCAGCAGCCCACTCGGAGGGGCCTATAATTCACCCCTCCACTTT. This codes for CASSPLGGAYNSPLHF.

This chain uses TRBV29-1 with TRBJ2-7; 8 bases are shared with TRBD1. Trimming removed 7 bases from V and 1 base from J; junction bases left unmatched: 9. This CDR3 comprises 14 residues. The germline CDR1 and CDR2 sequences are SQVTM and ANQGSEA. The CDR3 here is CSATGTGYSYEQYF. The CDR3 DNA reads TGCAGCGCAACCGGGACAGGTTATTCCTACGAGCAGTACTTC.

This rearrangement joins TRBV2 to TRBJ2-7; D is ambiguous. The CDR3 runs 12 residues. In germline, CDR1 is SNHLY, CDR2 FYNNEI. Trimming took off 7 bases at V and 1 base at J, with 8 bases between the two ends. The DNA for the CDR3 is TGTGCCAGCATGTCCGGGTCCTACGAGCAGTACTTC. It is translated as CASMSGSYEQYF.

This chain links TRBV5-1 with TRBJ1-1; tentative D call: TRBD1 (6 bases). The V end lost 3 bases, the J end lost 8 bases, and 14 bases lay between the germline ends. This CDR3 is 13 amino acids long. CDR1 is SGHRS and CDR2 is YFSETQ in the germline V gene. The CDR3 DNA follows: TGCGCCAGCAGCTCATTTTCCGGGACAGAAGCTTTCTTT. It translates to CASSSFSGTEAFF.

This clone has just one count. The rearrangement joins TRBV19 to TRBJ1-2; 9 nucleotides match TRBD1. Germline-derived CDR1 and CDR2 are LNHDA and SQIVND (reference sequence). After removal of 4 bases from V and 2 bases from J, the junction contained 5 bases not matched to a gene. This CDR3 region has 15 residues. CDR3 sequence (DNA): TGTGCCAGTAGTACCCAAGGACAGGGGAACTATGGCTACACCTTC. Amino acid sequence: CASSTQGQGNYGYTF.